This note documents a single T cell receptor beta chain sequence. The antigen is undetermined. Every TCR library consumed around 3,300 ng of total RNA. Template switching added UMIs carrying a 6-nucleotide sample barcode. Each CDR3 protein gets one entry in TCRdb, which reprocessed the 5' RACE reads and gives no DNA. The repertoire table contains around 450,000 distinct CDR3 sequences. Germline CDR1 DFQATT, CDR2 SNEGSKA (reference sequence). The CDR3 contains 14 residues. The entry originates in a study of monozygotic twins with inflammatory bowel disease. Study results and limitations: Among twins, concordant and discordant pairs did not differ in repertoire similarity, possibly from limited power. Sharing of clonotypes with others was lower in IBD patients than in healthy twins, and this was especially so with disease activity.

Sequenced material: blood. This receptor was obtained from a human donor with ulcerative colitis or Crohn's disease, or a healthy co-twin of an affected twin (not recorded which). This chain connects TRBV20-1 to TRBJ1-6; TCRdb gives TRBD1 as the D gene, but with no DNA this cannot be confirmed. The CDR3 spells CSARGVTGNSPLHF.